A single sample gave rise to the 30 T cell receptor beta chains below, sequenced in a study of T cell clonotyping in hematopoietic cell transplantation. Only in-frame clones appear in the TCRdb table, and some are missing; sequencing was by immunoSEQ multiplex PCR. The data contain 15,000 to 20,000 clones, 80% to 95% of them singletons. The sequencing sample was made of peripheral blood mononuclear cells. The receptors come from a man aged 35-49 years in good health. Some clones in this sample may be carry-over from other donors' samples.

Here the CDR3 DNA reads TGTGCCTGGAGCCCTACTAGCGGGCTTTCCTACAATGAGCAGTTCTTC. This gives the protein CAWSPTSGLSYNEQFF. The genes are TRBV30 and TRBJ2-1; 9 nucleotides agree with TRBD2. The CDR3 length is 16 residues. Germline V gene lookup returns CDR1 GTSNPN and CDR2 SVGIG (reference sequence). The V gene end was trimmed by 3 bases and the J gene end by 1 base; junction bases not matched to a gene: 7.

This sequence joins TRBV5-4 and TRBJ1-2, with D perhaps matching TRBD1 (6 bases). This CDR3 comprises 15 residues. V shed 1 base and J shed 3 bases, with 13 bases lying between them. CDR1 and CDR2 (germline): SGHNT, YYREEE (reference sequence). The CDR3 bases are TGTGCCAGCAGCTTGAACAGGGTTACGGACTATGGCTACACCTTC. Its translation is CASSLNRVTDYGYTF. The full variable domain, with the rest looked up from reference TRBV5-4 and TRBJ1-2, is ETGVTQSPTHLIKTRGQQVTLRCSSQSGHNTVSWYQQALGQGPQFIFQYYREEENGRGNFPPRFSGLQFPNYSSELNVNALELDDSALYLCASSLNRVTDYGYTFGSGTRLTVV.

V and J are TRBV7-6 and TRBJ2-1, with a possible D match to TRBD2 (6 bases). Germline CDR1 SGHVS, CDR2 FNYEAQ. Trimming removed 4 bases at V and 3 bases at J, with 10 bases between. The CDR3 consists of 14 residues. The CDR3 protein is CASSSAGGYNEQFF. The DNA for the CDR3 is TGTGCCAGCAGCTCGGCCGGGGGCTACAATGAGCAGTTCTTC.

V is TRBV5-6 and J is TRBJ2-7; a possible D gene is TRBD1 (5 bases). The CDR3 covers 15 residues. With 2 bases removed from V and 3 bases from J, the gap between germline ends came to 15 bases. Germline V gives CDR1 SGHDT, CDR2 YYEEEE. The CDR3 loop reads CASSFGGQGGYEQYF. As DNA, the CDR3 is TGTGCCAGCAGCTTTGGTGGGCAGGGTGGCTACGAGCAGTACTTC.

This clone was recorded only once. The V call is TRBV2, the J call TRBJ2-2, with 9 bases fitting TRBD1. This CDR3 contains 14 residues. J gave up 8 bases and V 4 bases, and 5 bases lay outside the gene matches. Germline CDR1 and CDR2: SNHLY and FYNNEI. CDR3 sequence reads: CASSGDRVMGELFF. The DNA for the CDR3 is TGTGCCAGCAGTGGGGACAGGGTAATGGGGGAGCTGTTTTTT.

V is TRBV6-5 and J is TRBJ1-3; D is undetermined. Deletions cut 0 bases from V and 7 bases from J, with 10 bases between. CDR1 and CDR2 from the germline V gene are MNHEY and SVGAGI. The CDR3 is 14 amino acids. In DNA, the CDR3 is TGTGCCAGCAGTTACTCGAGTTTGGGGAACACCATATATTTT. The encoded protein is CASSYSSLGNTIYF.

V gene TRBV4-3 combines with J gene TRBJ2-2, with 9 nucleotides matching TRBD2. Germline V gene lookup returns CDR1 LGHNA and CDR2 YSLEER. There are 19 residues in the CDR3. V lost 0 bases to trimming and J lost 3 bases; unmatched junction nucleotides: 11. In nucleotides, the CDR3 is TGCGCCAGCAGCCAAGATCGGGATAGCGGGAGACTCGACACCGGGGAGCTGTTTTTT. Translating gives CASSQDRDSGRLDTGELFF.

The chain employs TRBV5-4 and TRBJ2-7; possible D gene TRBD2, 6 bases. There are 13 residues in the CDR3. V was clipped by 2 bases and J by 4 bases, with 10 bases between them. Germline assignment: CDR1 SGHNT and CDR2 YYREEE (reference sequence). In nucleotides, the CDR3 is TGTGCCAGCAGCTTCGGGACTTCTTACGAGCAGTACTTC. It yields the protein CASSFGTSYEQYF.

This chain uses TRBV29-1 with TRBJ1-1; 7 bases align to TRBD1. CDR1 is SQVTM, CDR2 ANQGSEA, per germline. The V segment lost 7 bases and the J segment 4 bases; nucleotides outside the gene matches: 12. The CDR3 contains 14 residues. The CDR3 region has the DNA TGCAGCGCCCAAGGGGGCGCAACCGGCACTGAAGCTTTCTTT. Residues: CSAQGGATGTEAFF.

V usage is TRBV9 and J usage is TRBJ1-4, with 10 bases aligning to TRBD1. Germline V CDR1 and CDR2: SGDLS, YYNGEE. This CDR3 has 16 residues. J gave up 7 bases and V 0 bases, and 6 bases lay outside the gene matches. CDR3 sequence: CASSVGFRDRGEKLFF. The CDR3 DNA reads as TGTGCCAGCAGCGTAGGGTTTAGGGACAGGGGTGAAAAACTGTTTTTT.

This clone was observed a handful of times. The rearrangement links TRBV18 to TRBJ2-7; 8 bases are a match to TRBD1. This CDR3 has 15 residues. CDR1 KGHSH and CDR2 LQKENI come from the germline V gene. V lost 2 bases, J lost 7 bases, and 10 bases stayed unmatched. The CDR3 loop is CASSPIRQGAKEQYF. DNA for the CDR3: TGTGCCAGCTCACCAATTCGGCAGGGGGCAAAAGAGCAGTACTTC.

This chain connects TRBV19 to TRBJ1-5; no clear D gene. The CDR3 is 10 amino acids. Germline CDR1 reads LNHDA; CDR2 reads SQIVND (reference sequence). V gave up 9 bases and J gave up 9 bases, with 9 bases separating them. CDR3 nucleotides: TGTGCCAGCGGTTTTGGGCCCCAGCATTTT. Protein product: CASGFGPQHF. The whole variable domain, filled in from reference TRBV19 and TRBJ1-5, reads DGGITQSPKYLFRKEGQNVTLSCEQNLNHDAMYWYRQDPGQGLRLIYYSQIVNDFQKGDIAEGYSVSREKKESFPLTVTSAQKNPTAFYLCASGFGPQHFGDGTRLSIL.

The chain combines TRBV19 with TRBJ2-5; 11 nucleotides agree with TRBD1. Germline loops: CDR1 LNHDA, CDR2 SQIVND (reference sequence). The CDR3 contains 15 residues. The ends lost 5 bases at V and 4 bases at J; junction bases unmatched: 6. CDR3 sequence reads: CASSPRDRGSETQYF. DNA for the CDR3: TGTGCCAGTAGTCCGCGGGACAGGGGGTCAGAGACCCAGTACTTC.

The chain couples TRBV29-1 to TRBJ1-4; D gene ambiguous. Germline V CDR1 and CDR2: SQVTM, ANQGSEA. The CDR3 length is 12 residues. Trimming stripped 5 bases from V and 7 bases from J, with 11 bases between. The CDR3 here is CSVRAGGEKLFF. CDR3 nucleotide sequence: TGCAGCGTTCGGGCTGGAGGTGAAAAACTGTTTTTT.

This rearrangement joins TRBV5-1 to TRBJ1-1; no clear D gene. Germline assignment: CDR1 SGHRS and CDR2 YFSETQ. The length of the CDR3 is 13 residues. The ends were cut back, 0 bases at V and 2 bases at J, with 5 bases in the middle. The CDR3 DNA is TGCGCCAGCAGCTTGGCGGGTAACACTGAAGCTTTCTTT. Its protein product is CASSLAGNTEAFF.

This CDR3 reads CASRSPTAPRGTQYF. The CDR3, as DNA: TGTGCCAGCAGATCCCCGACGGCCCCCCGGGGGACCCAGTACTTC. The chain uses TRBV11-2 and TRBJ2-5; possible D gene TRBD2, 5 bases. V dropped 6 bases and J dropped 7 bases, with 21 bases sitting between them. The CDR3 is 15 amino acids. Germline lookup yields CDR1 SGHAT and CDR2 FQNNGV.

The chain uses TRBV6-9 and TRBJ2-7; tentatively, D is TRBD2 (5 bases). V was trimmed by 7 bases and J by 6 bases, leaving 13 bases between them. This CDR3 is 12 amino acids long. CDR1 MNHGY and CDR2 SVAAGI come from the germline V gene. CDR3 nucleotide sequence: TGTGCCAGCATCCTGGAGGCACCCGAGCAGTACTTC. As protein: CASILEAPEQYF.

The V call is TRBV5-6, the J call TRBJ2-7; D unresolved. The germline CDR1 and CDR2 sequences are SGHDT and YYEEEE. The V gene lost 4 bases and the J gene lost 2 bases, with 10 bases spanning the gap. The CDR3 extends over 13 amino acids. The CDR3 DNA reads TGTGCCAGCAGCCCCGGACCCGCCTACGAGCAGTACTTC. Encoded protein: CASSPGPAYEQYF.

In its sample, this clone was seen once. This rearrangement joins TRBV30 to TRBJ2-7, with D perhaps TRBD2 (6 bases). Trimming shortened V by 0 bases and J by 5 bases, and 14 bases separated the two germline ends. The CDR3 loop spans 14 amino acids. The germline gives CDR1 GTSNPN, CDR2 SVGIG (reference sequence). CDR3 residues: CAWSVLRGRNEQYF. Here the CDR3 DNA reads TGTGCCTGGAGTGTTCTGCGGGGACGTAACGAGCAGTACTTC.

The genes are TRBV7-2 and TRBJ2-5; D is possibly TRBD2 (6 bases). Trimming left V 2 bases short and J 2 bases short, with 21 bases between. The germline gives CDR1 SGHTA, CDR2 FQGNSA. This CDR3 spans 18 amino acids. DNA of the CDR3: TGTGCCAGCAGCTTATTTGGATCCGGGACTGGCGGTCAAGAGACCCAGTACTTC. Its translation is CASSLFGSGTGGQETQYF.

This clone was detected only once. Here the CDR3 DNA reads TGTGCCTGGAGCCTTCCTTACGGGGACAGGGTTACAAAACTGTTTTTT. This gives the protein CAWSLPYGDRVTKLFF. The V call is TRBV30, the J call TRBJ1-4; 9 bases map to TRBD1. With 3 bases clipped from V and 10 bases from J, the junction kept 15 bases outside the gene matches. The CDR3 is made up of 16 amino acids. Looked up from germline, CDR1 is GTSNPN and CDR2 is SVGIG (reference sequence).

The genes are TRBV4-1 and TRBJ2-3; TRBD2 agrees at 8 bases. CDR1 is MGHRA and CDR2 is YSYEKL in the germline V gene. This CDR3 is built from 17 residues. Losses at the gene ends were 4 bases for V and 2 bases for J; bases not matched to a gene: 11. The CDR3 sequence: CASSRGGVAGTTDTQYF. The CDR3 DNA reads TGCGCCAGCAGCCGGGGGGGGGTAGCGGGGACCACAGATACGCAGTATTTT.

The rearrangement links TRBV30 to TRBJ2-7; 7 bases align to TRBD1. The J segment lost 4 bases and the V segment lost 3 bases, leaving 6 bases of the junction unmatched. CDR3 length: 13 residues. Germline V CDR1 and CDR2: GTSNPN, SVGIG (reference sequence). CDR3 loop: CAWRLGGLYEQYF. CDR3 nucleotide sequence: TGTGCCTGGAGGTTAGGGGGCTTATACGAGCAGTACTTC.

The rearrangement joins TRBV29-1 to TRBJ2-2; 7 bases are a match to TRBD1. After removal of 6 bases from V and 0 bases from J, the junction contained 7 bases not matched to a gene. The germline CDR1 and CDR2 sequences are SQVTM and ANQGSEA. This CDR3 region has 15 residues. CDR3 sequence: CSVQKGQSNTGELFF. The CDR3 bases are TGCAGCGTGCAAAAGGGACAGTCGAACACCGGGGAGCTGTTTTTT.

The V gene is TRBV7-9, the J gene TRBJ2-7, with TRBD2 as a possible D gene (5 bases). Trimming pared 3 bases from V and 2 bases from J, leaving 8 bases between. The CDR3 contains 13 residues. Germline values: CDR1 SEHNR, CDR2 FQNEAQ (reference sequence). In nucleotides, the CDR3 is TGTGCCAGCAGCTTGGCGGGCCCCTACGAGCAGTACTTC. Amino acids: CASSLAGPYEQYF.

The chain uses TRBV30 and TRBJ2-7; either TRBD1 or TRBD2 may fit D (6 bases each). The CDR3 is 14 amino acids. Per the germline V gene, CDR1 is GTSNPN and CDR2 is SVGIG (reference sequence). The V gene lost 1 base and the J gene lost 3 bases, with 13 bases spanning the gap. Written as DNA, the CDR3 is TGTGCCTGGAGTGGCCGAGGGGGGTTCTACGAGCAGTACTTC. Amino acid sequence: CAWSGRGGFYEQYF. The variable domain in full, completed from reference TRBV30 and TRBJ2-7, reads SQTIHQWPATLVQPVGSPLSLECTVEGTSNPNLYWYRQAAGRGLQLLFYSVGIGQISSEVPQNLSASRPQDRQFILSSKKLLLSDSGFYLCAWSGRGGFYEQYFGPGTRLTVT.

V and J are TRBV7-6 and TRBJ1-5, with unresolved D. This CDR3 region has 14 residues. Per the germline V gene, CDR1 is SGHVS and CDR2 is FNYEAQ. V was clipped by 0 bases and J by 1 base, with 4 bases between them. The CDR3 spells CASSLAGSNQPQHF. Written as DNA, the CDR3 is TGTGCCAGCAGCTTAGCGGGGAGCAATCAGCCCCAGCATTTT.

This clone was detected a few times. The CDR3 sequence: CAWGVTEAFF. The CDR3 DNA is TGTGCCTGGGGGGTAACTGAAGCTTTCTTT. The chain joins TRBV30 to TRBJ1-1; the D is unclear. CDR1 is GTSNPN and CDR2 is SVGIG in the germline V gene (reference sequence). Trimming removed 5 bases at V and 5 bases at J, with 6 bases between. The length of the CDR3 is 10 residues.

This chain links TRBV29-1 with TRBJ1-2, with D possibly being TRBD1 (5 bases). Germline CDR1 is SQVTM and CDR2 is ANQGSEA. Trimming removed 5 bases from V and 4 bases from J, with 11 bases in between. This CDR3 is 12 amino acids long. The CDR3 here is CSVPGRVYGYTF. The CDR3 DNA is TGCAGCGTTCCCGGCAGGGTCTATGGCTACACCTTC.

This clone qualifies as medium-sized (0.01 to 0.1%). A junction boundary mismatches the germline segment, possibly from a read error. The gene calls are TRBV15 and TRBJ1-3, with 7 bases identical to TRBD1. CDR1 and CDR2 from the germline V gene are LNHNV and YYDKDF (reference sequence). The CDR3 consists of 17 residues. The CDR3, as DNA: TGTGCCACCAGCGGAGACCCAGACAGGGTCGCTGGAAACACCATATATTTT. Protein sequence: CATSGDPDRVAGNTIYF.